These 9 T cell receptor beta chains were sequenced from one sample in a study of memory CD4+ T cells and cytomegalovirus serostatus. The sort gate was single viable CD3+CD4+CD8-CD45RO+ cells for memory CD4+ T cells. Clones were sequenced by immunoSEQ multiplex PCR, and TCRdb holds only the in-frame ones, with some missing. The sample carries 40,000 to 45,000 clones, 79% recorded once. Sequencing was carried out using memory CD4+ T cells from blood. These receptors were taken from an adult in good health and CMV-seronegative.

J is TRBJ1-1 and V is TRBV9; maybe TRBD1 (5 bases). V was pared by 0 bases and J by 9 bases, with 18 bases between. Germline CDR1 reads SGDLS; CDR2 reads YYNGEE. This CDR3 comprises 15 residues. CDR3 nucleotide sequence: TGTGCCAGCAGCGTAGTTTCGGACATCCGAGGTAAAGCTTTCTTT. Its protein product is CASSVVSDIRGKAFF.

The V and J genes are TRBV7-3 and TRBJ2-3, with TRBD2 identical over 7 bases. The junction had 9 bases not matched to a gene; V was cut back by 8 bases and J by 4 bases. Germline V gene sequence: CDR1 SGHTA, CDR2 FQGTGA. The CDR3 extends over 14 amino acids. The CDR3 sequence: CASGRGTTADTQYF. The CDR3, as DNA: TGTGCCAGCGGCCGTGGGACTACAGCAGATACGCAGTATTTT.

In the case of this clone: The junction does not match germline at one end; this may be a read error. CDR3 nucleotides: TGTGCCAGCAGCTCCGGACAGGGGTACACTGAAGCTTTCTTT. It is translated as CASSSGQGYTEAFF. This chain joins TRBV5-3 and TRBJ1-1, with TRBD1 matching over 9 bases. TRBV5-3 is marked as an open reading frame, function uncertain. CDR3 size: 14 residues.

This rearrangement joins TRBV29-1 to TRBJ2-2; D perhaps matches TRBD1 (5 bases). This CDR3 has 14 amino acids. With 4 bases removed from V and 1 base from J, the gap between germline ends came to 10 bases. CDR1 is SQVTM and CDR2 is ANQGSEA in the germline V gene. CDR3 protein: CSVADSLNTGELFF. The DNA for the CDR3 is TGCAGCGTTGCTGACAGTCTGAACACCGGGGAGCTGTTTTTT.

This chain joins TRBV2 and TRBJ2-2; 7 bases align to TRBD1. With V trimmed by 2 bases and J by 3 bases, 9 bases remained unmatched. The CDR3 has 17 residues. Germline-derived CDR1 and CDR2 are SNHLY and FYNNEI. The CDR3 region is CASSEMGTVRYTGELFF. In DNA form, the CDR3 reads TGTGCCAGCAGTGAAATGGGGACAGTCCGGTACACCGGGGAGCTGTTTTTT. Complete variable domain (other parts from reference TRBV2 and TRBJ2-2): EPEVTQTPSHQVTQMGQEVILRCVPISNHLYFYWYRQILGQKVEFLVSFYNNEISEKSEIFDDQFSVERPDGSNFTLKIRSTKLEDSAMYFCASSEMGTVRYTGELFFGEGSRLTVL.

The gene calls are TRBV7-9 and TRBJ2-5, with no clear D. There are 13 residues in the CDR3. V lost 3 bases, J lost 5 bases, and 10 bases lay in between. Germline V gene data show CDR1 as SEHNR and CDR2 as FQNEAQ (reference sequence). CDR3: CASSLDVTETQYF. CDR3 bases: TGTGCCAGCAGCTTGGACGTGACGGAGACCCAGTACTTC.

This rearrangement joins TRBV30 to TRBJ1-2; the match to TRBD1 covers 11 bases. Germline trimming cut 4 bases from V and 3 bases from J; bases unmatched to any gene: 1. CDR3 size: 13 residues. The V gene's germline CDR1 is GTSNPN and CDR2 SVGIG (reference sequence). CDR3 region: CAWMGQGDYGYTF. As DNA, the CDR3 is TGTGCCTGGATGGGACAGGGGGACTATGGCTACACCTTC.

V usage is TRBV11-3 and J usage is TRBJ2-1; perhaps TRBD1 as D (6 bases). V lost 5 bases and J 9 bases, leaving 11 bases between the germline ends. The CDR3 runs 12 residues. CDR1 SGHNT and CDR2 YENEEA come from the germline V gene. The CDR3 here is CASSHRVGEQFF. Here the CDR3 DNA reads TGTGCCAGCAGCCACAGGGTCGGTGAGCAGTTCTTC.

V and J are TRBV2 and TRBJ1-2; D is unclear. CDR3 size: 13 residues. V shed 1 base and J shed 8 bases, with 11 bases lying between them. From germline, CDR1 is SNHLY and CDR2 FYNNEI. The CDR3 loop is CASSEVAYWGYTF. The CDR3 DNA sequence: TGTGCCAGCAGTGAAGTGGCTTATTGGGGCTACACCTTC.